The T cell receptor beta chain described here comes from a study of vaccination effects on CD4 cells after COVID-19 (dated by TCRdb to between 2021 and 2023). Describing the broader study: The ViraFEST assay stimulated PBMC with viral peptide pools and then used TCR sequencing to identify antigen-specific CD4+ T cell clonotypes by expansion. Each participant received two doses of an mRNA SARS-CoV-2 vaccine, either BNT162b2 or mRNA-1273. In a couple of convalescent patients, pre-vaccine samples were collected 16 days and one week ahead of the first dose, 142 and 148 days after COVID-19 diagnosis. Each well held 1.5 million to 2 million PBMC cultured in IMDM containing approximately 5% human AB serum, around 9.3 IU/ml IL-2 and gentamicin, along with 8 to 10 ug/ml peptides. In both COVID-19 convalescent patients and infection-naive vaccine recipients, the study compared SARS-CoV-2 spike-specific CD4+ TCR repertoires from before mRNA vaccination with those from after it. The full study included roughly 10 COVID-19 convalescent patients and several SARS-CoV-2-naive healthy vaccine recipients. Cultures from other donors in the study were sequenced with the Oncomine TCR Beta short-read assay on an Illumina iSeq 100. Study-level results and caveats: In convalescent patients, the post-vaccine spike-reactive repertoire was composed mainly of new vaccine-induced clones that were largely distinct from infection-induced clones. The study was limited by a small number of convalescent patients, and early post-infection timepoints were lacking. Marked clonal contraction was observed in both infection-induced and vaccine-induced clones at late post-vaccination timepoints, consistent with waning T cell responses.

The CDR3 covers 15 residues, taking in both the cysteine and the phenylalanine. Solely the CDR3 DNA is kept, with 45 bases framed from the first base. The germline V gene specifies MNHEY as CDR1 and SVGAGI as CDR2. After around 10 days of culture, CD4+ T cells were isolated with the EasySep CD4+ T cell isolation kit. PCR-confirmed SARS-CoV-2 infection had occurred in convalescent patients between March and December 2020, before the Alpha, Beta and Delta variants emerged in the United States. Half of the culture medium was replaced with fresh IL-2-containing medium on days 3 and 7. Each peptide stimulation condition was cultured in triplicate wells unless otherwise noted. PBMC were separated from whole blood using Ficoll-Paque Plus gradient centrifugation and were then either cryopreserved at -140C or used fresh. The QIAamp micro DNA kit was used to extract genomic DNA from the cultured CD4+ T cells.

The library was built by means of the immunoSEQ multiplex PCR assay. DNA from the cultured, isolated CD4+ T cells was subjected to TCR beta CDR3 sequencing. The paper's processing steps were these. Non-productive TCR sequences were removed, reads were trimmed to the CDR3 region, and CDR3s of at least 7 amino acids were retained. Antigen-specific clonotypes were identified using the MANAFEST web app by comparison of expansion in peptide wells against reference cultures. To count as positive, a clone had to show expansion at FDR<0.05 compared with the reference and with all other wells, an odds ratio above 5, and a frequency above 0.1% in two replicate wells. Clonotypes significantly expanded in SARS-CoV-2 spike wells and in at least one common cold coronavirus spike condition were defined as cross-reactive. Using the stringdist R package, CDR3 similarity was measured by Levenshtein distance, and unrooted trees were constructed with ape in R 3.6.1. The table was pulled from immuneACCESS by TCRdb, which kept in-frame rearrangements only. Such tables lose some clones; where checked, under half of the loss comes from unresolved V genes, and the rest has no known cause. The D gene and trimming were derived from the DNA, and the V and J assignments and clone size from that table. Across this sample there are 50,000 to 70,000 clones, with just over 70% seen only once. The ten most abundant clones make up roughly a quarter of the sample.

As to this clone: The target of this receptor is not known. A read error may produce the germline difference seen at one junction end.

The chain uses TRBV6-5 and TRBJ1-4; 7 middle bases align to TRBD1. Here the sequenced sample was CD4+ T cells from PBMCs cultured without peptide, taken before COVID-19 vaccination. The sequence derives from a human donor who had a prior SARS-CoV-2 infection. The CDR3 loop reads CASNYAGTEGEKLFF. Read as DNA, the sequence is TGTGCCAGCAATTACGCCGGGACAGAAGGGGAAAAACTGTTTTTT.